This T cell receptor beta chain originates from a study of blood T cells in healthy people across ages. Study-level results: Getting older went along with TCR beta diversity per million T cells dropping roughly linearly.

A J-beta primer mix and a sample-barcoded 5' primer were used in a second PCR of about 7 to 12 cycles. No fewer than 2.5 million CDR3-containing paired-end reads came from each sample. MiXCR, run by TCRdb on the 5' RACE reads, gives a single entry per CDR3 protein. The sample lists around 820,000 distinct CDR3 sequences, roughly 25% occurring once. As to this clonotype: Its antigen is still unknown.

The CDR3 loop spans 14 amino acids. The germline V gene encodes CDR1 SQVTM and CDR2 ANQGSEA. Trimming left V 5 bases short and J 3 bases short, with 17 bases between. These data also featured in a second study, about T cells of mothers and their children. Turning to that study: The cDNA synthesis received all extracted RNA, at about 1.5 ug per 15 ul. Overlap ran slightly, non-significantly higher for related than unrelated mother-child pairs.

The TCR was taken from a boy younger than 18 in good health. V is TRBV29-1 and J is TRBJ2-7; a weak D match, TRBD2 (6 bases). The sequencing sample was made of blood. CDR3 loop: CSVPGPGGLYEQYF. The CDR3 region has the DNA TGCAGCGTTCCTGGTCCCGGGGGACTCTACGAGCAGTACTTC.